Following are 27 T cell receptor beta chains from one sample sequenced in a study of cytomegalovirus exposure and HLA in healthy donors (TCRdb year 2017). Library construction relied on the immunoSEQ multiplex PCR assay. For the multiplex PCR, a mixture combining 60 forward primers for TCR Vbeta segments and 13 reverse primers for TCR Jbeta segments was used. TCRdb carries this immuneACCESS record with in-frame sequences only. Its versions omit some clonotypes, under half of them owing to an unresolved V gene in the studies checked, with the rest unexplained. In all, the sample holds approximately 140,000 clones, and around 79% of those were seen once. The ten largest clones capture 6.5% to 7% of the sample. Sequencing was carried out using PBMCs. Receptor source: a woman between 40 and 55 years old in good health and CMV-seropositive.

The gene calls are TRBV13 and TRBJ1-3; 7 bases are shared with TRBD1. The CDR3 covers 13 residues. J lost 4 bases, V lost 5 bases, and 2 bases had no gene match. Germline V lookup: CDR1 PRHDT, CDR2 FYEKMQ (reference sequence). CDR3 nucleotides: TGTGCCAGCAGCCAGACAGGGGGAAACACCATATATTTT. Amino acid sequence: CASSQTGGNTIYF. Full variable domain (remainder filled in from reference TRBV13 and TRBJ1-3): AAGVIQSPRHLIKEKRETATLKCYPIPRHDTVYWYQQGPGQDPQFLISFYEKMQSDKGSIPDRFSAQQFSDYHSELNMSSLELGDSALYFCASSQTGGNTIYFGEGSWLTVV.

This chain links TRBV28 with TRBJ1-1, with a possible D match to TRBD1 (6 bases). Per germline, CDR1 MDHEN and CDR2 SYDVKM. The V end was cut by 5 bases, the J end by 0 bases, with 13 bases between. The CDR3 has 15 residues. The CDR3 is CASSPPGQMNTEAFF. CDR3 in DNA: TGTGCCAGCAGTCCACCAGGACAGATGAACACTGAAGCTTTCTTT.

This chain joins TRBV5-1 and TRBJ2-1, with 9 bases matching TRBD2. Germline lookup yields CDR1 SGHRS and CDR2 YFSETQ. The ends lost 3 bases at V and 3 bases at J; junction bases unmatched: 4. The CDR3 extends over 15 amino acids. The CDR3 here is CASSWTSDSYNEQFF. Written as DNA, the CDR3 is TGCGCCAGCAGCTGGACTAGCGATAGCTACAATGAGCAGTTCTTC.

The rearrangement joins TRBV7-9 to TRBJ2-1; 7 bases line up with TRBD2. Trimming removed 1 base from V and 1 base from J; junction bases left unmatched: 1. The CDR3 covers 15 residues. Germline CDR1 SEHNR, CDR2 FQNEAQ (reference sequence). CDR3 DNA sequence: TGTGCCAGCAGCTTAGACGGGGGGTCCTACAATGAGCAGTTCTTC. Protein product: CASSLDGGSYNEQFF.

Concerning this clone: The germline gene is not matched at one end of the junction; a read error may be the cause. V and J are TRBV7-9 and TRBJ1-2, with 10 bases identical to TRBD1. This CDR3 is 14 amino acids long. The germline V gene has CDR1 SEHNR and CDR2 FQNEAQ (reference sequence). The CDR3 region has the DNA TGTTCCAGCAGCCCAGGGACAGGGGCCTATGGCTACACCTTC. Encoded protein: CSSSPGTGAYGYTF.

The chain uses TRBV19 and TRBJ2-7; 7 bases fit TRBD1. Trimming took 3 bases from V and 0 from J; bases not matched to a gene: 5. CDR1 and CDR2 (germline): LNHDA, SQIVND (reference sequence). The CDR3 totals 15 residues. The DNA of the CDR3 is TGTGCCAGTAGTATGGGTAACAGGGGCTCCTACGAGCAGTACTTC. Residues: CASSMGNRGSYEQYF. Full variable domain (rest looked up from reference TRBV19 and TRBJ2-7): DGGITQSPKYLFRKEGQNVTLSCEQNLNHDAMYWYRQDPGQGLRLIYYSQIVNDFQKGDIAEGYSVSREKKESFPLTVTSAQKNPTAFYLCASSMGNRGSYEQYFGPGTRLTVT.

A remark on this clone: The sample holds other DNA sequences that translate to the same CDR3. The chain carries TRBV5-4 and TRBJ1-1; TRBD1 is a possible D gene (6 bases). Deletions cut 7 bases from V and 8 bases from J, with 15 bases between. This CDR3 is 12 amino acids long. The germline V gene has CDR1 SGHNT and CDR2 YYREEE (reference sequence). The CDR3 coding sequence is TGTGCCAGCGGCAGGGGTAGGACCGAAGCTTTCTTT. Protein product: CASGRGRTEAFF.

This clone has a handful of counts. The V call is TRBV7-9, the J call TRBJ1-4; the match to TRBD1 covers 12 bases. Germline CDR1 and CDR2: SEHNR and FQNEAQ (reference sequence). Losses at the gene ends were 4 bases for V and 7 bases for J; bases not matched to a gene: 1. The CDR3 runs to 14 residues. The DNA of the CDR3 is TGTGCCAGCAGCTCGGGACAGGGGGCTGAAAAACTGTTTTTT. This sequence encodes CASSSGQGAEKLFF. The complete variable domain, with remaining parts taken from reference TRBV7-9 and TRBJ1-4, reads DTGVSQNPRHKITKRGQNVTFRCDPISEHNRLYWYRQTLGQGPEFLTYFQNEAQLEKSRLLSDRFSAERPKGSFSTLEIQRTEQGDSAMYLCASSSGQGAEKLFFGSGTQLSVL.

The rearrangement uses TRBV7-9 and TRBJ2-7; perhaps TRBD1 as D (6 bases). The CDR3 totals 13 residues. Germline CDR1 SEHNR, CDR2 FQNEAQ (reference sequence). Trimming took off 6 bases at V and 0 bases at J, with 9 bases between the two ends. CDR3 sequence reads: CASRQGSSYEQYF. As DNA, the CDR3 is TGTGCCAGCAGACAGGGATCCTCCTACGAGCAGTACTTC.

The V gene is TRBV10-2, the J gene TRBJ1-4; no reliable D call. CDR1 WSHSY and CDR2 SAAADI come from the germline V gene. Trimming pared 8 bases from V and 4 bases from J, leaving 11 bases between. This CDR3 region has 13 residues. Here the CDR3 DNA reads TGCGCCAGCCTAGGCCGGCTTAATGAAAAACTGTTTTTT. Translated: CASLGRLNEKLFF.

This sequence joins TRBV9 and TRBJ2-1; the match to TRBD2 covers 8 bases. Unmatched junction bases numbered 18, after V lost 4 bases and J lost 9 bases. The CDR3 runs to 17 residues. The germline CDR1 and CDR2 sequences are SGDLS and YYNGEE. The CDR3 sequence is CASSPHSLRGVSIEQFF. The CDR3 bases are TGTGCCAGCAGCCCCCACTCCCTGCGGGGGGTTTCAATTGAGCAGTTCTTC.

The chain combines TRBV6-5 with TRBJ2-7, with D hard to call. Germline V gene sequence: CDR1 MNHEY, CDR2 SVGAGI. The V gene lost 0 bases and the J gene lost 6 bases, with 9 bases spanning the gap. This CDR3 comprises 13 residues. CDR3 loop: CASSYSKQFEQYF. The CDR3 region has the DNA TGTGCCAGCAGTTACTCGAAACAGTTCGAGCAGTACTTC.

The V call is TRBV5-1, the J call TRBJ2-6; TRBD2 aligns across 10 bases. The CDR3 runs 18 residues. The germline CDR1 and CDR2 sequences are SGHRS and YFSETQ. The J segment lost 1 base and the V segment lost 1 base, leaving 5 bases of the junction unmatched. The DNA of the CDR3 is TGCGCCAGCAGCTTGCGGGAACTAGCGGGGTCTGGGGCCAACGTCCTGACTTTC. Translated: CASSLRELAGSGANVLTF. Full variable domain (rest looked up from reference TRBV5-1 and TRBJ2-6): KAGVTQTPRYLIKTRGQQVTLSCSPISGHRSVSWYQQTPGQGLQFLFEYFSETQRNKGNFPGRFSGRQFSNSRSEMNVSTLELGDSALYLCASSLRELAGSGANVLTFGAGSRLTVL.

The genes are TRBV5-4 and TRBJ2-1; TRBD1 is a possible D gene (6 bases). Germline CDR1 and CDR2: SGHNT and YYREEE (reference sequence). The CDR3 extends over 13 amino acids. The V end lost 4 bases, the J end lost 5 bases, and 10 bases lay between the germline ends. CDR3 sequence reads: CASSNNRDNEQFF. Here the CDR3 DNA reads TGTGCCAGCAGCAATAACAGGGACAATGAGCAGTTCTTC. Together with reference TRBV5-4 and TRBJ2-1, the CDR3 gives the full variable domain: ETGVTQSPTHLIKTRGQQVTLRCSSQSGHNTVSWYQQALGQGPQFIFQYYREEENGRGNFPPRFSGLQFPNYSSELNVNALELDDSALYLCASSNNRDNEQFFGPGTRLTVL.

The rearrangement joins TRBV2 to TRBJ2-1; 10 bases align to TRBD2. Trimming took 1 base from V and 7 from J; bases not matched to a gene: 10. Per the germline V gene, CDR1 is SNHLY and CDR2 is FYNNEI. This CDR3 contains 17 residues. CDR3 amino acids: CASSEESSGGPRNEQFF. CDR3 DNA sequence: TGTGCCAGCAGTGAAGAGAGTAGCGGGGGGCCGAGGAATGAGCAGTTCTTC.

V gene TRBV7-9 combines with J gene TRBJ1-1; 7 nucleotides agree with TRBD1. There are 12 residues in the CDR3. Germline V gene sequence: CDR1 SEHNR, CDR2 FQNEAQ (reference sequence). With 5 bases clipped from V and 7 bases from J, the junction kept 4 bases outside the gene matches. Here the CDR3 reads CASSRTGDEAFF. The CDR3 DNA is TGTGCCAGCAGCAGGACAGGCGATGAAGCTTTCTTT.

In the case of this clone: One end of the junction fails to match germline, which may point to a read error. The V call is TRBV2, the J call TRBJ1-4; 8 nucleotides match TRBD1. Per germline, CDR1 SNHLY and CDR2 FYNNEI. The CDR3 sequence is 12 residues long. As DNA, the CDR3 is TGTGCCGGCAGGGGGCTGGATGAAAAACTGTTTTTT. It encodes CAGRGLDEKLFF.

V is TRBV4-2 and J is TRBJ2-3; D might be TRBD1 (5 bases). From germline, CDR1 is LGHNA and CDR2 YNFKEQ. The CDR3 spans 13 residues. Trimming pared 1 base from V and 7 bases from J, leaving 9 bases between. The CDR3 DNA follows: TGTGCCAGCAGCCAAGGTTCAGGGAATACGCAGTATTTT. Encoded protein: CASSQGSGNTQYF.

This chain uses TRBV7-3 with TRBJ2-5; D remains ambiguous. V shed 6 bases and J shed 5 bases, with 13 bases lying between them. Germline CDR1 is SGHTA and CDR2 is FQGTGA. The CDR3 covers 13 residues. The DNA for the CDR3 is TGTGCCAGCAGTTTGAACCAGAGGGAGACCCAGTACTTC. This sequence encodes CASSLNQRETQYF.

CDR3: CASSYRGRETQYF. CDR3 nucleotides: TGTGCCAGTAGCTACAGGGGGCGGGAGACCCAGTACTTC. This sequence joins TRBV19 and TRBJ2-5; 9 bases fit TRBD1. CDR1 and CDR2 (germline): LNHDA, SQIVND (reference sequence). This CDR3 comprises 13 residues. With 6 bases clipped from V and 5 bases from J, the junction kept 4 bases outside the gene matches.

V is TRBV20-1 and J is TRBJ1-1; TRBD1 is a possible D gene (5 bases). Trimming removed 1 base from V and 7 bases from J, with 7 bases in between. CDR3 length equals 11 residues. Germline values: CDR1 DFQATT, CDR2 SNEGSKA (reference sequence). This chain's CDR3 is CSARGTFEAFF. The CDR3 region has the DNA TGCAGTGCTAGAGGGACATTTGAAGCTTTCTTT.

The chain employs TRBV19 and TRBJ2-2, with a weak D call TRBD2 (7 bases). This CDR3 contains 15 residues. The germline V gene has CDR1 LNHDA and CDR2 SQIVND (reference sequence). V shed 4 bases and J shed 8 bases, with 17 bases lying between them. CDR3 bases: TGTGCCAGTAGTACCCCGGGGGGCCGTCGAGGGGAGCTGTTTTTT. It yields the protein CASSTPGGRRGELFF.

This chain joins TRBV7-2 and TRBJ2-1; 8 nucleotides match TRBD2. Germline trimming cut 10 bases from V and 7 bases from J; bases unmatched to any gene: 12. This CDR3 is 14 amino acids long. Germline V lookup: CDR1 SGHTA, CDR2 FQGNSA. The chain's CDR3 is CATKKRGLLNEQFF. CDR3 nucleotide sequence: TGTGCCACCAAGAAGCGGGGGTTACTAAATGAGCAGTTCTTC.

CDR3 sequence (DNA): TGTGCCAGCAGGGCCCAGGGCTACGGCTACACCTTC. The encoded protein is CASRAQGYGYTF. V usage is TRBV28 and J usage is TRBJ1-2; D perhaps matches TRBD1 (5 bases). From germline, CDR1 is MDHEN and CDR2 SYDVKM. This CDR3 spans 12 amino acids. The ends were cut back, 6 bases at V and 8 bases at J, with 13 bases in the middle.

The genes are TRBV28 and TRBJ2-7; TRBD2 might be the D (5 bases). Between the trimmed V and J ends, which lost 7 bases and 6 bases, there was a span of 22 bases. CDR1 and CDR2 from the germline V gene are MDHEN and SYDVKM. The CDR3 runs to 15 residues. CDR3 DNA: TGTGCCAGCACCCAACTCCAGAGGACTGTTTCCGAGCAGTACTTC. Translating it yields CASTQLQRTVSEQYF.

This chain connects TRBV6-1 to TRBJ1-1; a possible D gene is TRBD1 (5 bases). Germline V gene lookup returns CDR1 MNHNS and CDR2 SASEGT. V was trimmed by 1 base and J by 4 bases, leaving 16 bases between them. The CDR3 loop spans 16 amino acids. CDR3 sequence: CASSEGIQGTGTEAFF. For the CDR3, the DNA is TGTGCCAGCAGTGAAGGCATTCAGGGAACTGGCACTGAAGCTTTCTTT.

V is TRBV29-1 and J is TRBJ2-7, with D uncertain. CDR1 is SQVTM, CDR2 ANQGSEA, per germline. V lost 6 bases and J lost 1, with 16 bases in between. The length of the CDR3 is 14 residues. The CDR3 loop is CSVTAHARSYEQYF. CDR3 nucleotides: TGCAGCGTAACCGCCCACGCCCGGTCCTACGAGCAGTACTTC.